This T cell receptor beta chain was identified in a study of T cells in localized non-small cell lung cancer. Sequenced by immunoSEQ multiplex PCR; TCRdb stores in-frame clones only, minus some. The sample shows nearly 25,000 clones, approximately 84% of them seen only once. The CDR3 sequence is 15 residues long. With 7 bases removed from V and 0 bases from J, the gap between germline ends came to 10 bases. From germline, CDR1 is MNHEY and CDR2 SVGAGI. The origin of this receptor is a male donor at least 60 years old with stage II squamous cell lung carcinoma. The genes are TRBV6-5 and TRBJ2-6; D is unresolved. The material was peripheral blood, obtained before any cancer treatment. CDR3 protein: CASTPTTSGANVLTF. For the CDR3, the DNA is TGTGCCAGCACCCCTACGACCTCTGGGGCCAACGTCCTGACTTTC.